Below are 32 T cell receptor beta chains sequenced from a single sample in a study of STAT5B mutations in CD4+ large granular lymphocyte leukemia. Profiling relied on immunoSEQ multiplex PCR, and the TCRdb table lists in-frame clones only, not all of them. The sample shows about 31,000 clones, around three quarters of them seen only once. The specimen was CD4+ T cells from blood buffy coats. Receptor source: a human donor in good health.

Concerning this clone itself: A read error may produce the germline difference seen at one junction end. CDR3 bases: TGTGCTAGCAGCTTAGGCCCAGGCGGACAGGGAAGTTCCTACAATGAGCAGTTCTTC. Encoded protein: CASSLGPGGQGSSYNEQFF. The chain recombines TRBV7-7 with TRBJ2-1; 8 bases fit TRBD1. Germline CDR1 is SSHAT and CDR2 is FNYEAQ (reference sequence). CDR3 size: 19 residues.

The rearrangement uses TRBV4-3 and TRBJ1-3; D is ambiguous. Per germline, CDR1 LGHNA and CDR2 YSLEER. Trimming took off 0 bases at V and 0 bases at J, with 15 bases between the two ends. The CDR3 loop spans 18 amino acids. Here the CDR3 DNA reads TGCGCCAGCAGCCAAGACTGGAAAGGGATGAACTCTGGAAACACCATATATTTT. This translates into CASSQDWKGMNSGNTIYF.

The chain has TRBV5-1 and TRBJ1-2, with 8 positions matching TRBD1. The CDR3 runs 14 residues. The J segment lost 6 bases and the V segment lost 2 bases, leaving 6 bases of the junction unmatched. Germline CDR1 is SGHRS and CDR2 is YFSETQ. CDR3 protein: CASSFAQGDHGYTF. The CDR3 DNA follows: TGCGCCAGCAGCTTTGCACAGGGGGATCATGGCTACACCTTC.

The gene calls are TRBV6-5 and TRBJ2-1; TRBD2 agrees at 11 bases. The germline gives CDR1 MNHEY, CDR2 SVGAGI. The CDR3 runs 15 residues. V was clipped by 5 bases and J by 4 bases; unmatched bases: 4. CDR3 region: CASSRLAGRYNEQFF. CDR3 DNA: TGTGCCAGCAGTAGACTAGCGGGGCGGTACAATGAGCAGTTCTTC.

This clone occurred a few times. The chain recombines TRBV5-1 with TRBJ2-5; 7 bases are shared with TRBD1. The germline gives CDR1 SGHRS, CDR2 YFSETQ. This CDR3 comprises 15 residues. The ends lost 3 bases at V and 1 base at J; junction bases unmatched: 6. This chain's CDR3 is CASSWAGTAQETQYF. The CDR3 DNA is TGCGCCAGCAGCTGGGCCGGGACAGCCCAAGAGACCCAGTACTTC.

This clone was counted only a few times. The genes are TRBV5-1 and TRBJ2-1; TRBD2 aligns across 7 bases. Trimming at V came to 3 bases and at J to 3 bases, leaving 0 bases not matched to a gene. Germline CDR1 reads SGHRS; CDR2 reads YFSETQ. The CDR3 consists of 13 residues. Here the CDR3 reads CASSWTSYNEQFF. CDR3 sequence (DNA): TGCGCCAGCAGCTGGACTAGCTACAATGAGCAGTTCTTC.

The V call is TRBV18, the J call TRBJ2-2; 10 positions match TRBD1. The V gene's germline CDR1 is KGHSH and CDR2 LQKENI. The CDR3 contains 16 residues. V gave up 4 bases and J gave up 3 bases; unmatched junction bases: 5. CDR3 coding DNA: TGTGCCAGCTCACAGACAGGGGGCGACTACACCGGGGAGCTGTTTTTT. Encoded protein: CASSQTGGDYTGELFF.

The chain carries TRBV28 and TRBJ1-2; 8 bases are shared with TRBD1. V gave up 6 bases and J gave up 6 bases; unmatched junction bases: 15. The CDR3 is made up of 16 amino acids. Per the germline V gene, CDR1 is MDHEN and CDR2 is SYDVKM. CDR3 residues: CASSPPRTGSEDGYTF. CDR3 nucleotides: TGTGCCAGCAGCCCTCCGAGGACAGGGTCAGAGGATGGCTACACCTTC.

This clone was counted a few times. This rearrangement joins TRBV19 to TRBJ1-1; D may be TRBD1 (5 bases). The V end lost 4 bases, the J end lost 8 bases, and 14 bases lay between the germline ends. From germline, CDR1 is LNHDA and CDR2 SQIVND (reference sequence). The CDR3 spans 13 residues. The CDR3: CASSTQGLGEAFF. DNA for the CDR3: TGTGCCAGTAGTACTCAGGGACTGGGGGAAGCTTTCTTT.

The chain joins TRBV5-1 to TRBJ2-7, with a weak D call TRBD2 (7 bases). The length of the CDR3 is 19 residues. Germline CDR1 reads SGHRS; CDR2 reads YFSETQ. V was clipped by 0 bases and J by 2 bases, with 24 bases between them. CDR3 sequence reads: CASSLDVGTGGRGAYEQYF. The CDR3 DNA sequence: TGCGCCAGCAGCTTGGATGTTGGGACGGGAGGAAGGGGGGCCTACGAGCAGTACTTC.

This clone was detected only a few times. The genes are TRBV19 and TRBJ1-5; D remains unclear. The CDR3 loop spans 16 amino acids. Germline CDR1 and CDR2: LNHDA and SQIVND (reference sequence). The V and J ends lost 6 bases and 0 bases respectively, with 15 bases between them. CDR3 DNA sequence: TGTGCCAGTAGATCCGCGGGCGCTTATAGCAATCAGCCCCAGCATTTT. Translation gives CASRSAGAYSNQPQHF.

This rearrangement joins TRBV6-5 to TRBJ1-1; D unresolved. V lost 10 bases to trimming and J lost 3 bases, with 15 bases between them. The CDR3 totals 13 residues. CDR1 is MNHEY and CDR2 is SVGAGI in the germline V gene. CDR3 amino acids: CAIKTPGYTEAFF. CDR3 nucleotide sequence: TGTGCCATCAAAACCCCGGGTTACACTGAAGCTTTCTTT.

The chain is built from TRBV19 and TRBJ1-2, with a weak D call TRBD1 (6 bases). The CDR3 is made up of 14 amino acids. Deletions cut 3 bases from V and 8 bases from J, with 16 bases between. Germline V gene lookup returns CDR1 LNHDA and CDR2 SQIVND (reference sequence). The CDR3 reads CASSIEGGARGYTF. The CDR3 DNA sequence: TGTGCCAGTAGTATCGAAGGGGGGGCTCGGGGCTACACCTTC.

The chain couples TRBV19 to TRBJ1-3; D is unclear. The V gene lost 6 bases and the J gene lost 0 bases, with 3 bases spanning the gap. The CDR3 totals 12 residues. Germline loops: CDR1 LNHDA, CDR2 SQIVND (reference sequence). The CDR3 loop reads CASRNSGNTIYF. CDR3 in DNA: TGTGCCAGTAGAAACTCTGGAAACACCATATATTTT.

The chain has TRBV9 and TRBJ1-2; 9 nucleotides line up with TRBD1. V lost 0 bases and J lost 4; bases outside the gene matches: 7. Germline V gene data show CDR1 as SGDLS and CDR2 as YYNGEE. The CDR3 sequence is 16 residues long. Written as DNA, the CDR3 is TGTGCCAGCAGCGTAGGCACAGGGGGCGCCGTCTATGGCTACACCTTC. It codes for CASSVGTGGAVYGYTF.

This clone has a handful of counts. V and J are TRBV5-6 and TRBJ1-4; tentative D call: TRBD1 (5 bases). V gave up 2 bases and J gave up 7 bases, with 9 bases separating them. CDR1 is SGHDT and CDR2 is YYEEEE in the germline V gene. The length of the CDR3 is 13 residues. CDR3 amino acids: CASSFRDAEKLFF. The CDR3 nucleotides read TGTGCCAGCAGCTTTAGGGACGCTGAAAAACTGTTTTTT.

This clone has more than one count but fewer than ten. The chain has TRBV18 and TRBJ1-2; D is unresolved. Germline CDR1 KGHSH, CDR2 LQKENI. The CDR3 is made up of 13 amino acids. V lost 8 bases to trimming and J lost 4 bases, with 14 bases between them. CDR3 sequence: CASHLEEAYGYTF. The CDR3 DNA sequence: TGTGCCAGCCACCTTGAAGAAGCCTATGGCTACACCTTC. Looking up the rest from reference TRBV18 and TRBJ1-2 gives the full variable domain: NAGVMQNPRHLVRRRGQEARLRCSPMKGHSHVYWYRQLPEEGLKFMVYLQKENIIDESGMPKERFSAEFPKEGPSILRIQQVVRGDSAAYFCASHLEEAYGYTFGSGTRLTVV.

The rearrangement joins TRBV7-2 to TRBJ2-3; 8 bases match TRBD1. The CDR3 totals 15 residues. The ends lost 6 bases at V and 0 bases at J; junction bases unmatched: 5. Looked up from germline, CDR1 is SGHTA and CDR2 is FQGNSA. CDR3 loop: CASSWTGISTDTQYF. The CDR3 DNA sequence: TGTGCCAGCAGTTGGACAGGGATTAGCACAGATACGCAGTATTTT.

The chain combines TRBV5-1 with TRBJ2-1; TRBD1 agrees at 10 bases. The V segment lost 0 bases and the J segment 4 bases; nucleotides outside the gene matches: 4. Looked up from germline, CDR1 is SGHRS and CDR2 is YFSETQ. The CDR3 has 16 amino acids. The CDR3 reads CASSLAGQGPYNEQFF. The CDR3 DNA follows: TGCGCCAGCAGCTTGGCGGGACAGGGGCCTTACAATGAGCAGTTCTTC.

The chain joins TRBV5-4 to TRBJ1-5; no reliable D call. This CDR3 region has 13 residues. From germline, CDR1 is SGHNT and CDR2 YYREEE (reference sequence). V was pared by 0 bases and J by 4 bases, with 5 bases between. CDR3 bases: TGTGCCAGCAGCTTGGGGGATAATCAGCCCCAGCATTTT. Translating gives CASSLGDNQPQHF.

In DNA, the CDR3 is TGTGCCAGCAGCTTACTAAGGGGGACCGACGCTGAAGCTTTCTTT. Translated: CASSLLRGTDAEAFF. This chain links TRBV7-2 with TRBJ1-1; tentatively, D is TRBD1 (6 bases). V was pared by 2 bases and J by 6 bases, with 16 bases between. CDR3 length: 15 amino acids. Germline CDR1 SGHTA, CDR2 FQGNSA.

The V and J genes are TRBV27 and TRBJ2-1, with D uncertain. V lost 10 bases and J 0 bases, leaving 13 bases between the germline ends. Germline V CDR1 and CDR2: MNHEY, SMNVEV (reference sequence). CDR3 length: 14 amino acids. The CDR3 is CATSGPPSYNEQFF. The DNA of the CDR3 is TGTGCCACCTCCGGTCCACCCTCCTACAATGAGCAGTTCTTC.

The chain joins TRBV4-2 to TRBJ1-1, with D maybe TRBD1 (6 bases). Trimming pared 1 base from V and 6 bases from J, leaving 18 bases between. Germline values: CDR1 LGHNA, CDR2 YNFKEQ. This CDR3 region has 16 residues. The CDR3 region is CASSQAGGAGGAEAFF. The CDR3 nucleotides are TGTGCCAGCAGCCAAGCTGGGGGGGCGGGTGGCGCTGAAGCTTTCTTT.

This chain links TRBV5-1 with TRBJ2-1; maybe TRBD2 (7 bases). V was clipped by 4 bases and J by 5 bases, with 13 bases between them. Germline assignment: CDR1 SGHRS and CDR2 YFSETQ. The CDR3 extends over 14 amino acids. As DNA, the CDR3 is TGCGCCAGCAGCCCGGGGGGCCGAAACAATGAGCAGTTCTTC. Amino acids: CASSPGGRNNEQFF. Looking up the rest from reference TRBV5-1 and TRBJ2-1 gives the full variable domain: KAGVTQTPRYLIKTRGQQVTLSCSPISGHRSVSWYQQTPGQGLQFLFEYFSETQRNKGNFPGRFSGRQFSNSRSEMNVSTLELGDSALYLCASSPGGRNNEQFFGPGTRLTVL.

The chain has TRBV30 and TRBJ1-4; no firm D call. V lost 7 bases, J lost 8 bases, and 14 bases lay in between. Germline CDR1 is GTSNPN and CDR2 is SVGIG (reference sequence). This CDR3 is 12 amino acids long. CDR3 amino acids: CASGNLGEKLFF. The CDR3 bases are TGTGCCTCGGGGAACCTGGGAGAAAAACTGTTTTTT. Together with reference TRBV30 and TRBJ1-4, the CDR3 gives the full variable domain: SQTIHQWPATLVQPVGSPLSLECTVEGTSNPNLYWYRQAAGRGLQLLFYSVGIGQISSEVPQNLSASRPQDRQFILSSKKLLLSDSGFYLCASGNLGEKLFFGSGTQLSVL.

J is TRBJ2-3 and V is TRBV5-4; tentatively, D is TRBD2 (5 bases). CDR3 length: 16 residues. Germline assignment: CDR1 SGHNT and CDR2 YYREEE (reference sequence). V lost 2 bases and J lost 0, with 13 bases in between. The CDR3 sequence: CASSFDYSPSTDTQYF. CDR3 bases: TGTGCCAGCAGCTTCGACTACAGTCCTAGCACAGATACGCAGTATTTT.

V and J are TRBV9 and TRBJ2-1, with D perhaps TRBD1 (6 bases). This CDR3 has 16 amino acids. CDR1 is SGDLS and CDR2 is YYNGEE in the germline V gene. V gave up 3 bases and J gave up 5 bases, with 18 bases separating them. The CDR3 sequence is CASSGIIQGPDNEQFF. The CDR3 coding sequence is TGTGCCAGCAGCGGAATTATACAGGGTCCGGACAATGAGCAGTTCTTC.

Details on this clone: The junction does not match germline at one end; this may be a read error. The chain is built from TRBV29-1 and TRBJ2-3, with D perhaps given as TRBD1 or TRBD2 (5 bases each). This CDR3 has 14 amino acids. Germline CDR1 and CDR2: SQVTM and ANQGSEA. As DNA, the CDR3 is TGCAGCATTCTCCGGGACGTAGGCACACATACGCAGTATTTT. It translates to CSILRDVGTHTQYF.

The chain carries TRBV10-3 and TRBJ2-5; D is undetermined. The CDR3 spans 11 residues. V dropped 2 bases and J dropped 8 bases, with 6 bases sitting between them. Looked up from germline, CDR1 is ENHRY and CDR2 is SYGVKD. DNA of the CDR3: TGTGCCATCAGTGAGGGGTCTACCCAGTACTTC. It specifies CAISEGSTQYF.

This rearrangement joins TRBV7-9 to TRBJ1-1; 11 nucleotides agree with TRBD1. This CDR3 region has 15 residues. Germline trimming cut 2 bases from V and 3 bases from J; bases unmatched to any gene: 2. CDR1 is SEHNR, CDR2 FQNEAQ, per germline (reference sequence). The CDR3 nucleotides read TGTGCCAGCAGCTTATTGGGACAGGGGGACACTGAAGCTTTCTTT. This encodes CASSLLGQGDTEAFF.

In its sample, this clone was seen once. The rearrangement links TRBV27 to TRBJ2-6, with a weak D call TRBD2 (6 bases). This CDR3 has 14 amino acids. The germline gives CDR1 MNHEY, CDR2 SMNVEV (reference sequence). Trimming took off 6 bases at V and 7 bases at J, with 13 bases between the two ends. This CDR3 reads CASRGTGEANVLTF. The CDR3, as DNA: TGTGCCAGCAGGGGGACGGGGGAAGCCAACGTCCTGACTTTC.

A word on this clone: Mismatch with germline at one junction end may stem from a read error. The V and J genes are TRBV2 and TRBJ2-7; maybe TRBD2 (6 bases). CDR1 is SNHLY and CDR2 is FYNNEI in the germline V gene. CDR3 length: 15 residues. DNA for the CDR3: TGTGCCAGCAGTGTAAGGACTACGCCCTCCTCCGAGCAGTACTTC. Encoded protein: CASSVRTTPSSEQYF.